This TCR beta chain was sequenced in a study of blood T cell repertoires in COVID-19. Study-wide context: Both acute and convalescent COVID-19 samples were obtained from the United States, Italy and Spain.

Profiling relied on immunoSEQ multiplex PCR, and the TCRdb table lists in-frame clones only, not all of them. The sample holds more than 140,000 clones; roughly 82% are singletons and the top ten take around 7.2%. The sequence derives from a woman aged 50 to 60 in a cohort sampled during active or convalescent COVID-19. The sample was peripheral blood.

CDR3 nucleotide sequence: TGTGCCAGCAGCCTAGGAGGTTGGGAGACCCAGTACTTC. It yields the protein CASSLGGWETQYF. The chain has TRBV6-2 or TRBV6-3 and TRBJ2-5; D perhaps matches TRBD2 (5 bases). The V end was cut by 6 bases, the J end by 5 bases, with 13 bases between. CDR3 size: 13 residues. In germline, CDR1 is MNHEY, CDR2 SVGEGT.